These 3 T cell receptor beta chains were sequenced from one sample in a study of blood T cell repertoires in COVID-19. Only in-frame clones appear in the TCRdb table, and some are missing; sequencing was by immunoSEQ multiplex PCR. The sample lists about 40,000 clones; about 86% were seen once. What was sequenced was peripheral blood. The origin of the receptors is a woman aged 60-70 years with acute or convalescent COVID-19.

The CDR3 coding sequence is TGTGCCAGCAGCTTAGGGGCCACTGAAGCTTTCTTT. The encoded protein is CASSLGATEAFF. V and J are TRBV7-9 and TRBJ1-1, with D hard to call. CDR1 is SEHNR, CDR2 FQNEAQ, per germline (reference sequence). CDR3 length: 12 residues. V lost 1 base to trimming and J lost 4 bases, with 4 bases between them.

V gene TRBV7-9 combines with J gene TRBJ1-2; perhaps TRBD1 as D (6 bases). Germline lookup yields CDR1 SEHNR and CDR2 FQNEAQ (reference sequence). There are 16 residues in the CDR3. The V and J ends lost 4 bases and 0 bases respectively, with 15 bases between them. CDR3: CASSSTPTGANYGYTF. The CDR3 nucleotides read TGTGCCAGCAGCTCGACCCCGACAGGTGCTAACTATGGCTACACCTTC. Drawing the rest from reference TRBV7-9 and TRBJ1-2, the complete variable domain is DTGVSQNPRHKITKRGQNVTFRCDPISEHNRLYWYRQTLGQGPEFLTYFQNEAQLEKSRLLSDRFSAERPKGSFSTLEIQRTEQGDSAMYLCASSSTPTGANYGYTFGSGTRLTVV.

The chain combines TRBV6-5 with TRBJ1-2; D might be TRBD1 (6 bases). Germline V lookup: CDR1 MNHEY, CDR2 SVGAGI. V lost 2 bases to trimming and J lost 1 base, with 14 bases between them. This CDR3 has 16 amino acids. The CDR3 loop is CASSYGTGPFNYGYTF. The CDR3 coding sequence is TGTGCCAGCAGTTACGGTACAGGGCCCTTTAACTATGGCTACACCTTC.